The source of this TCR beta chain is a study of tumor-infiltrating lymphocytes in localized non-small cell lung cancer. V was clipped by 6 bases and J by 1 base, with 14 bases between them. Per the germline V gene, CDR1 is MNHEY and CDR2 is SMNVEV (reference sequence). The CDR3 length is 15 residues. Clones were read by immunoSEQ multiplex PCR, and TCRdb kept only the in-frame ones, dropping some. This repertoire shows some 15,000 clones, 60% to 85% found once; its top ten account for 4.9%. Sequencing was done on a sample of lung tumor tissue. The rearrangement joins TRBV27 to TRBJ2-3; a possible D gene is TRBD2 (5 bases). The origin of this receptor is a human donor with non-small cell lung cancer. The CDR3 sequence is CASSRLRGGTDTQYF. The CDR3 DNA sequence: TGTGCCAGCAGCCGGCTCCGGGGAGGCACAGATACGCAGTATTTT.